Listed here are 23 T cell receptor beta chains from one sample, sequenced in a study of T cells in Graves' hyperthyroidism and ophthalmopathy (dated by TCRdb to the late 2010s). Receptors were amplified or captured by multiplex PCR. Sequencing was carried out with an Illumina HiSeq 2000. Amplification of TCR beta CDR3 regions was carried out from RNA transcripts. A first-round RT-PCR of the TCR CDR3 used the HTBI primer set with the Qiagen OneStep RT-PCR kit. TCRdb's own reprocessing of the public reads used fastp at Q25 and MiXCR and kept productive beta chains. Rows are combined by CDR3 protein, so each entry shows the most common genes and DNA. This sample has 500,000 to 600,000 distinct CDR3 sequences in its table, and 35% to 50% of those were observed once. About two fifths of the sample comes from the top ten. Sample: peripheral blood or thyroid tissue (not recorded which). The receptors stem from an adult woman with Graves' disease, either hyperthyroidism or ophthalmopathy (not recorded which).

CDR3 sequence: CASSSKAEGVPLQPQHF. CDR3 nucleotide sequence: TGTGCCAGCAGCTCCAAGGCGGAGGGGGTGCCTCTTCAGCCCCAGCATTTT. The chain couples TRBV7-2 to TRBJ1-5, with a possible D match to TRBD1 (6 bases). Germline CDR1 and CDR2: SGHTA and FQGNSA. Deletions cut 4 bases from V and 6 bases from J, with 22 bases between. The CDR3 extends over 17 amino acids.

This clonotype was seen only a few times. This chain connects TRBV7-9 to TRBJ1-2; no firm D call. V was clipped by 5 bases and J by 6 bases, with 13 bases between them. The CDR3 sequence is 13 residues long. Germline CDR1 SEHNR, CDR2 FQNEAQ (reference sequence). CDR3 nucleotides: TGTGCCAGCAGCCTCACGGGAGGTAATGGCTACACCTTC. It yields the protein CASSLTGGNGYTF.

This clonotype was recorded many times. The J gene is TRBJ2-5, the V gene TRBV2; D is undetermined. This CDR3 contains 14 residues. Germline V gene lookup returns CDR1 SNHLY and CDR2 FYNNEI. Trimming left V 2 bases short and J 5 bases short, with 12 bases between. The CDR3 loop reads CASSEQRTGETQYF. DNA for the CDR3: TGTGCCAGCAGTGAACAGCGAACCGGGGAGACCCAGTACTTC.

This chain joins TRBV7-8 and TRBJ2-6, with D perhaps matching TRBD2 (6 bases). Trimming took 5 bases from V and 10 from J, leaving 15 bases between them. In germline, CDR1 is SGHVS, CDR2 FQNEAQ. There are 14 residues in the CDR3. CDR3 bases: TGTGCCAGCAGCCCAAGGTCGGGGGAGAACGTCCTGACTTTC. This translates into CASSPRSGENVLTF.

This chain joins TRBV20-1 and TRBJ1-2; 7 nucleotides line up with TRBD1. The CDR3 is 14 amino acids. Germline V gives CDR1 DFQATT, CDR2 SNEGSKA (reference sequence). The V segment lost 3 bases and the J segment 0 bases; nucleotides outside the gene matches: 4. The CDR3 nucleotides are TGCAGTGCTAGGCGGACAGGCGCTAACTATGGCTACACCTTC. Translating it yields CSARRTGANYGYTF.

This clonotype was detected many times. The chain links TRBV7-2 to TRBJ2-7, with 10 bases matching TRBD1. The ends lost 5 bases at V and 6 bases at J; junction bases unmatched: 13. Looked up from germline, CDR1 is SGHTA and CDR2 is FQGNSA. The CDR3 length is 16 residues. The CDR3 sequence: CASSPPGGTGVGEQYF. CDR3 nucleotide sequence: TGTGCCAGCAGCCCCCCGGGAGGGACAGGGGTGGGCGAGCAGTACTTC.

This clonotype was counted between two and nine times. Written as DNA, the CDR3 is TGTGCCAGCAGCCAAGCCGTGGGGCTCGGGAACACTGAAGCTTTCTTT. It specifies CASSQAVGLGNTEAFF. This chain joins TRBV2 and TRBJ1-1; maybe TRBD1 (5 bases). Germline V gene data show CDR1 as SNHLY and CDR2 as FYNNEI. The CDR3 has 16 residues. V dropped 6 bases and J dropped 1 base, with 18 bases sitting between them.

The J gene is TRBJ2-7, the V gene TRBV10-3; a weak D match, TRBD2 (5 bases). The CDR3 has 12 amino acids. Trimming took 6 bases from V and 0 from J, leaving 6 bases between them. In germline, CDR1 is ENHRY, CDR2 SYGVKD. Here the CDR3 DNA reads TGTGCCATCAGGGGAGTCTCCTACGAGCAGTACTTC. Translated: CAIRGVSYEQYF.

This clonotype showed up many times. V is TRBV19 and J is TRBJ1-5; 7 bases align to TRBD1. The CDR3 is made up of 15 amino acids. V was pared by 5 bases and J by 2 bases, with 6 bases of the junction left unmatched. CDR1 LNHDA and CDR2 SQIVND come from the germline V gene (reference sequence). CDR3 in amino acids: CASSLQGDGNQPQHF. CDR3 coding DNA: TGTGCCAGTAGTCTCCAGGGGGACGGCAATCAGCCCCAGCATTTT.

This clonotype occurred many times. The chain joins TRBV19 to TRBJ2-2; D may be TRBD2 (5 bases). The V gene lost 7 bases and the J gene lost 7 bases, with 19 bases spanning the gap. This CDR3 region has 15 residues. Looked up from germline, CDR1 is LNHDA and CDR2 is SQIVND (reference sequence). The CDR3 sequence is CASTSGPRLYGELFF. The CDR3 DNA reads as TGTGCCAGTACAAGCGGACCTAGACTGTACGGGGAGCTGTTTTTT.

The chain carries TRBV2 and TRBJ2-7; 8 nucleotides agree with TRBD1. The CDR3 loop spans 12 amino acids. Germline CDR1 SNHLY, CDR2 FYNNEI. J was trimmed by 2 bases and V by 11 bases; bases with no gene match: 5. The CDR3 here is CALRTGTYEQYF. The CDR3 bases are TGTGCCTTAAGGACAGGGACCTACGAGCAGTACTTC.

This clonotype was seen ten or more times. The chain uses TRBV7-9 and TRBJ2-5, with TRBD2 identical over 7 bases. The germline V gene has CDR1 SEHNR and CDR2 FQNEAQ (reference sequence). The CDR3 is 16 amino acids. J lost 5 bases, V lost 5 bases, and 14 bases had no gene match. CDR3 region: CASSLLGGGRGETQYF. The CDR3 bases are TGTGCCAGCAGCCTCCTGGGAGGCGGGAGAGGGGAGACCCAGTACTTC. The full variable domain, completed using reference TRBV7-9 and TRBJ2-5, is DTGVSQNPRHKITKRGQNVTFRCDPISEHNRLYWYRQTLGQGPEFLTYFQNEAQLEKSRLLSDRFSAERPKGSFSTLEIQRTEQGDSAMYLCASSLLGGGRGETQYFGPGTRLLVL.

This chain uses TRBV5-1 with TRBJ1-2; maybe TRBD1 (6 bases). The CDR3 contains 12 residues. V gave up 4 bases and J gave up 8 bases, with 12 bases separating them. CDR1 SGHRS and CDR2 YFSETQ come from the germline V gene. The CDR3 sequence: CASSTGSGGYTF. In DNA, the CDR3 is TGCGCCAGCAGCACAGGGTCGGGCGGCTACACCTTC.

As to this clonotype: Lacking the conserved final phenylalanine or tryptophan, this CDR3 likely reflects a read error. The DNA is left out, because the CDR3 cannot be placed on it with certainty; the CDR3 is given as TCRdb lists it. This chain uses TRBV10-2 with TRBJ2-5; the D segment call TRBD1 is taken from the table without a DNA check. The germline CDR1 and CDR2 sequences are WSHSY and SAAADI. Ends included, the CDR3 has 14 residues. The CDR3 protein is CASSTGNLNYTFGS.

This clonotype has a count of ten or more. The V and J genes are TRBV5-1 and TRBJ2-7, with D perhaps assigned TRBD1 or TRBD2 (6 bases each). The CDR3 is 14 amino acids. Trimming cost V 4 bases and J 6 bases, with 17 bases left between them. Germline lookup yields CDR1 SGHRS and CDR2 YFSETQ. CDR3 loop: CASSPTGASIEQYF. The CDR3 DNA is TGCGCCAGCAGCCCGACGGGGGCGTCGATCGAGCAGTACTTC. Filled out from reference TRBV5-1 and TRBJ2-7, the complete variable domain reads KAGVTQTPRYLIKTRGQQVTLSCSPISGHRSVSWYQQTPGQGLQFLFEYFSETQRNKGNFPGRFSGRQFSNSRSEMNVSTLELGDSALYLCASSPTGASIEQYFGPGTRLTVT.

The chain links TRBV5-1 to TRBJ1-2; D uncertain. The germline V gene has CDR1 SGHRS and CDR2 YFSETQ. V was trimmed by 0 bases and J by 4 bases, leaving 10 bases between them. The length of the CDR3 is 14 residues. The CDR3 nucleotides read TGCGCCAGCAGCTTGGATGGGGATCTCTATGGCTACACCTTC. It specifies CASSLDGDLYGYTF.

This clonotype was picked up a small number of times. This chain joins TRBV20-1 and TRBJ2-5; no definite D call. Looked up from germline, CDR1 is DFQATT and CDR2 is SNEGSKA (reference sequence). V shed 4 bases and J shed 2 bases, with 8 bases lying between them. This CDR3 region has 12 residues. The CDR3 sequence: CSATAIQETQYF. The CDR3 DNA reads as TGCAGTGCTACAGCGATACAAGAGACCCAGTACTTC.

In its sample, this clonotype was seen once. This chain links TRBV11-2 with TRBJ2-7; D might be TRBD2 (6 bases). From germline, CDR1 is SGHAT and CDR2 FQNNGV. The ends were cut back, 6 bases at V and 1 base at J, with 13 bases in the middle. This CDR3 has 14 residues. CDR3 coding DNA: TGTGCCAGCAGTGAACGGGACTTATCCTACGAGCAGTACTTC. Its protein product is CASSERDLSYEQYF.

This clonotype was counted ten times or more. The V call is TRBV7-9, the J call TRBJ1-1; no clear D gene. V gave up 2 bases and J gave up 5 bases, with 12 bases separating them. Germline V lookup: CDR1 SEHNR, CDR2 FQNEAQ (reference sequence). The CDR3 has 14 amino acids. CDR3 sequence reads: CASSLYPGLTEAFF. As DNA, the CDR3 is TGTGCCAGCAGCTTATATCCCGGGTTGACTGAAGCTTTCTTT.

This clonotype was seen at least ten times. An end of the junction does not agree with germline; a read error may underlie this. The rearrangement links TRBV2 to TRBJ1-3; D gene ambiguous. This CDR3 has 14 amino acids. Germline V gives CDR1 SNHLY, CDR2 FYNNEI. The CDR3 DNA follows: TGTGCCAGCAATGAACAGAGCTCTGGAAACACCATATATTTT. It encodes CASNEQSSGNTIYF.

The sample holds many counts of this clonotype. J is TRBJ1-1 and V is TRBV9; D uncertain. Trimming took 0 bases from V and 3 from J, leaving 9 bases between them. The CDR3 loop spans 14 amino acids. CDR1 is SGDLS and CDR2 is YYNGEE in the germline V gene. In DNA, the CDR3 is TGTGCCAGCAGCGTAGCCCCAGCAGACACTGAAGCTTTCTTT. It encodes CASSVAPADTEAFF.

This clonotype has at least ten counts. CDR3 nucleotides: TGTGCCAGCAGCTCCGGGGGGAGCCATGGCTACACCTTC. Translated, it gives CASSSGGSHGYTF. The chain recombines TRBV7-9 with TRBJ1-2, with D perhaps TRBD1 (5 bases). The germline CDR1 and CDR2 sequences are SEHNR and FQNEAQ (reference sequence). Trimming shortened V by 4 bases and J by 6 bases, and 12 bases separated the two germline ends. This CDR3 has 13 amino acids.

The CDR3 region is CAIRGENYGYTF. The CDR3 DNA follows: TGTGCCATCAGAGGGGAAAACTATGGCTACACCTTC. V usage is TRBV10-3 and J usage is TRBJ1-2, with D maybe TRBD1 (5 bases). CDR1 and CDR2 from the germline V gene are ENHRY and SYGVKD. The CDR3 is made up of 12 amino acids. V was pared by 6 bases and J by 2 bases, with 7 bases between.